This T cell receptor (beta chain) was recovered during a study of molecular identifiers for immune sequencing clone quantification. The study, taken as a whole, reports: In naive cells, clones above 20 RNA copies held under 1% of molecules, whereas in effector cells they held over 98%. Among about a million naive cells, as was reported, spiked Jurkat TCR RNA from one cell was detectable.

Worth noting for this clonotype: Antigen specificity is unknown. A junction boundary mismatches the germline segment, possibly from a read error.

MiXCR, run by TCRdb on the PCR reads, gives a single entry per CDR3 protein. Of about 640,000 distinct CDR3 sequences in the sample, about 20% were seen once. The germline CDR1 and CDR2 sequences are MNHEY and SMNVEV (reference sequence). This CDR3 comprises 18 residues. V is TRBV27 and J is TRBJ2-7, with 15 bases matching TRBD2. Sequences were obtained from naive CD8+ T cells from blood, with Jurkat cell RNA spiked in. As for subset: FACS-sorted CD8+CD4-CCR7+CD45RA+ naive T cells. This receptor was identified in a human donor in good health. Some libraries in this study had Jurkat cell RNA spiked in. Here the CDR3 reads CASSLRTSGRDLSYERYF. The DNA of the CDR3 is TGTGCCAGCAGTTTGCGGACTAGCGGGAGGGACCTCTCCTACGAGCGGTACTTC.